The rows below give T cell receptor beta chains drawn from one sample of a study of blood T cell repertoires in COVID-19. Sequencing was performed with immunoSEQ multiplex PCR; in TCRdb, only in-frame clones are kept and a portion is missing. Seen here are approximately 300,000 clones, approximately 90% observed once, and the top ten hold 3.5% to 4%. The sequencing sample was made of peripheral blood. The source is a woman aged 45-65 years with active or convalescent COVID-19. The CDR3 runs from the conserved cysteine through the conserved F or W. Each record gives: D gene, clone size, CDR3 length, V gene, J gene, CDR3 protein, CDR3 DNA. D genes are given only for firm matches. Size tells how often a clone was seen (once, few, many) or the class of an expanded clone, and some rows leave it out.

d_gene: NA
abundance: many
len: 18
v_gene: TRBV7-9
j_gene: TRBJ1-5
CDR3aa: CASSLAKGKGDLNQPQHF
CDR3nt: TGTGCCAGCAGCTTAGCAAAAGGAAAGGGAGACTTAAATCAGCCCCAGCATTTT

d_gene: TRBD1
abundance: once
len: 14
v_gene: TRBV27
j_gene: TRBJ1-5
CDR3aa: CASGKTGSNQPQHF
CDR3nt: TGTGCCAGCGGCAAGACAGGGAGCAATCAGCCCCAGCATTTT

d_gene: NA
abundance: NA
len: 16
v_gene: TRBV27
j_gene: TRBJ1-5
CDR3aa: CASSPIDRPLNQPQHF
CDR3nt: TGTGCCAGCAGCCCCATCGACAGACCCCTCAATCAGCCCCAGCATTTT

d_gene: TRBD2
abundance: NA
len: 16
v_gene: TRBV5-5
j_gene: TRBJ2-2
CDR3aa: CASAPLAGKNTGELFF
CDR3nt: TGTGCCAGCGCCCCACTAGCGGGAAAGAACACCGGGGAGCTGTTTTTT

d_gene: TRBD1
abundance: NA
len: 15
v_gene: TRBV3-1/TRBV3-2
j_gene: TRBJ1-1
CDR3aa: CASSHYGTGGTEAFF
CDR3nt: TGTGCCAGCAGCCACTACGGGACAGGGGGCACTGAAGCTTTCTTT

d_gene: TRBD1
abundance: NA
len: 13
v_gene: TRBV10-3
j_gene: TRBJ1-5
CDR3aa: CAIRGQVNQPQHF
CDR3nt: TGTGCCATCAGGGGACAGGTCAATCAGCCCCAGCATTTT

d_gene: TRBD1
abundance: NA
len: 13
v_gene: TRBV28
j_gene: TRBJ2-4
CDR3aa: CASSQGQRDIQYF
CDR3nt: TGTGCCAGCAGTCAGGGACAGAGAGACATTCAGTACTTC

d_gene: NA
abundance: NA
len: 15
v_gene: TRBV4-1
j_gene: TRBJ1-2
CDR3aa: CASSQDSGRGQGYTF
CDR3nt: TGCGCCAGCAGCCAAGATTCCGGCAGGGGTCAGGGCTACACCTTC

d_gene: NA
abundance: NA
len: 17
v_gene: TRBV7-2
j_gene: TRBJ2-7
CDR3aa: CASSFIGAGRASYEQYF
CDR3nt: TGTGCCAGCAGCTTTATTGGGGCCGGTCGGGCATCCTACGAGCAGTACTTC

d_gene: TRBD2
abundance: NA
len: 16
v_gene: TRBV5-4
j_gene: TRBJ2-2
CDR3aa: CASSWKGGPTAGELFF
CDR3nt: TGTGCCAGCAGCTGGAAGGGAGGGCCTACGGCCGGGGAGCTGTTTTTT

d_gene: NA
abundance: once
len: 17
v_gene: TRBV9
j_gene: TRBJ2-1
CDR3aa: CASSVGGERAGGNEQFF
CDR3nt: TGTGCCAGCAGCGTAGGAGGGGAGCGGGCAGGGGGAAATGAGCAGTTCTTC

d_gene: TRBD2
abundance: NA
len: 19
v_gene: TRBV6-6
j_gene: TRBJ2-1
CDR3aa: CASSRSSGTSGRGIGEQFF
CDR3nt: TGTGCCAGCAGTCGTTCTTCCGGGACTAGCGGGAGGGGGATTGGGGAGCAGTTCTTC

d_gene: TRBD2
abundance: NA
len: 16
v_gene: TRBV5-1
j_gene: TRBJ2-1
CDR3aa: CASRPGLAGASNEQFF
CDR3nt: TGCGCCAGCAGACCGGGACTAGCGGGAGCATCCAATGAGCAGTTCTTC

d_gene: NA
abundance: NA
len: 14
v_gene: TRBV5-1
j_gene: TRBJ2-6
CDR3aa: CASSSQAGANVLTF
CDR3nt: TGCGCCAGCAGCTCACAAGCTGGGGCCAACGTCCTGACTTTC

d_gene: TRBD2
abundance: NA
len: 15
v_gene: TRBV6-5
j_gene: TRBJ2-1
CDR3aa: CASSPTSGRMGEQFF
CDR3nt: TGTGCCAGCAGTCCGACTAGCGGGAGAATGGGTGAGCAGTTCTTC

d_gene: TRBD2
abundance: NA
len: 15
v_gene: TRBV4-2
j_gene: TRBJ2-7
CDR3aa: CASSQMVAGGGEQYF
CDR3nt: TGTGCCAGCAGCCAAATGGTGGCGGGAGGTGGCGAGCAGTACTTC

d_gene: TRBD1
abundance: NA
len: 15
v_gene: TRBV14
j_gene: TRBJ1-3
CDR3aa: CASALDRASGNTIYF
CDR3nt: TGTGCCAGCGCCCTGGACAGGGCCTCTGGAAACACCATATATTTT

d_gene: TRBD1
abundance: NA
len: 13
v_gene: TRBV15
j_gene: TRBJ1-2
CDR3aa: CATSSNRGYGYTF
CDR3nt: TGTGCCACCAGCAGCAACAGGGGTTATGGCTACACCTTC

d_gene: TRBD1
abundance: NA
len: 15
v_gene: TRBV7-2
j_gene: TRBJ1-5
CDR3aa: CASSLASTGNQPQHF
CDR3nt: TGTGCCAGCAGCTTAGCCTCGACAGGGAATCAGCCCCAGCATTTT

d_gene: NA
abundance: NA
len: 13
v_gene: TRBV7-2
j_gene: TRBJ1-2
CDR3aa: CASSLDRTYGYTF
CDR3nt: TGTGCCAGCAGCTTAGACAGGACCTATGGCTACACCTTC

d_gene: TRBD2
abundance: NA
len: 15
v_gene: TRBV6-5
j_gene: TRBJ2-3
CDR3aa: CASSSLAGGTDTQYF
CDR3nt: TGTGCCAGCAGTTCACTAGCGGGGGGCACAGATACGCAGTATTTT

d_gene: TRBD1
abundance: NA
len: 14
v_gene: TRBV6-5
j_gene: TRBJ1-1
CDR3aa: CASSPQGARTEAFF
CDR3nt: TGTGCCAGCAGCCCGCAGGGGGCGAGGACTGAAGCTTTCTTT

d_gene: TRBD1
abundance: few
len: 14
v_gene: TRBV29-1
j_gene: TRBJ2-1
CDR3aa: CSVGSGGSYNEQFF
CDR3nt: TGCAGCGTTGGGTCAGGGGGCTCCTACAATGAGCAGTTCTTC

d_gene: TRBD2
abundance: NA
len: 16
v_gene: TRBV7-2
j_gene: TRBJ2-5
CDR3aa: CASSQGLAGGQETQYF
CDR3nt: TGTGCCAGCAGCCAAGGACTAGCGGGGGGCCAAGAGACCCAGTACTTC

d_gene: TRBD1
abundance: NA
len: 14
v_gene: TRBV7-9
j_gene: TRBJ1-2
CDR3aa: CASTARGQGDGYTF
CDR3nt: TGTGCCAGCACCGCGCGGGGACAGGGGGATGGCTACACCTTC

d_gene: TRBD2
abundance: NA
len: 17
v_gene: TRBV30
j_gene: TRBJ2-7
CDR3aa: CALSRGTSGGLLLEQYF
CDR3nt: TGTGCCTTATCTAGGGGGACTAGCGGGGGCCTCTTGTTAGAGCAGTACTTC

d_gene: NA
abundance: NA
len: 15
v_gene: TRBV6-2/TRBV6-3
j_gene: TRBJ2-7
CDR3aa: CASSLGGLTSYEQYF
CDR3nt: TGTGCCAGCAGTTTAGGGGGTCTAACATCCTACGAGCAGTACTTC

d_gene: NA
abundance: NA
len: 12
v_gene: TRBV14
j_gene: TRBJ1-1
CDR3aa: CASNQGLTEAFF
CDR3nt: TGTGCCAGCAACCAGGGGCTCACTGAAGCTTTCTTT

d_gene: TRBD1
abundance: NA
len: 15
v_gene: TRBV7-9
j_gene: TRBJ1-3
CDR3aa: CASSSEQGAGNTIYF
CDR3nt: TGTGCCAGCAGTTCAGAACAGGGGGCCGGAAACACCATATATTTT

d_gene: NA
abundance: NA
len: 14
v_gene: TRBV18
j_gene: TRBJ2-2
CDR3aa: CASSPAGGTGELFF
CDR3nt: TGTGCCAGCTCACCTGCCGGGGGTACCGGGGAGCTGTTTTTT

d_gene: TRBD2
abundance: NA
len: 15
v_gene: TRBV7-2
j_gene: TRBJ2-2
CDR3aa: CASSSSSGGTGELFF
CDR3nt: TGTGCCAGCAGCTCCTCTAGCGGGGGGACCGGGGAGCTGTTTTTT

d_gene: TRBD1
abundance: NA
len: 13
v_gene: TRBV18
j_gene: TRBJ2-1
CDR3aa: CASSPEGAVRQFF
CDR3nt: TGTGCCAGCTCGCCCGAGGGGGCGGTCAGGCAGTTCTTC

d_gene: NA
abundance: once
len: 16
v_gene: TRBV5-8
j_gene: TRBJ1-3
CDR3aa: CASSLNSKFAGNTIYF
CDR3nt: TGTGCCAGCAGCTTGAACAGTAAGTTTGCTGGAAACACCATATATTTT

d_gene: TRBD1
abundance: NA
len: 13
v_gene: TRBV19
j_gene: TRBJ1-2
CDR3aa: CASSMDRTYGYTF
CDR3nt: TGTGCCAGTAGTATGGACAGGACCTATGGCTACACCTTC

d_gene: NA
abundance: NA
len: 16
v_gene: TRBV4-1
j_gene: TRBJ2-1
CDR3aa: CASSQSGLAGYNEQFF
CDR3nt: TGCGCCAGCAGCCAATCCGGACTCGCGGGTTACAATGAGCAGTTCTTC